The rows below give T cell receptor beta chains drawn from one sample of a study of T cells in Graves' hyperthyroidism and ophthalmopathy. TCRdb reprocessed the multiplex PCR reads via MiXCR and lists one record per CDR3 protein. The sample has a few hundred thousand distinct CDR3 sequences, about 15% seen once; the top ten hold approximately 30%. Sequencing used blood. These TCRs come from a woman aged 25 to 39 with Graves' hyperthyroidism. The CDR3 runs from the conserved cysteine through the conserved F or W. The order of the fields is clone size, J gene, D gene, V gene, CDR3 protein, CDR3 DNA. A D gene is named only where the DNA matches it firmly. Clone size is shown for a subset of rows, as once, few, many or a class of expanded clone.

clone size: NA; J gene: TRBJ1-4; D gene: NA; V gene: TRBV30; CDR3 protein: CAWSYDLVQEKLFF; CDR3 DNA: TGTGCCTGGAGTTATGACCTTGTTCAGGAAAAACTGTTTTTT
clone size: many; J gene: TRBJ2-2; D gene: TRBD1; V gene: TRBV2; CDR3 protein: CASTGGRNTGELFF; CDR3 DNA: TGTGCCAGCACAGGGGGCAGAAACACCGGGGAGCTGTTTTTT
clone size: few; J gene: TRBJ2-5; D gene: NA; V gene: TRBV20-1; CDR3 protein: CSASYISAETQYF; CDR3 DNA: TGCAGTGCTAGTTATATTAGCGCGGAGACCCAGTACTTC
clone size: many; J gene: TRBJ2-1; D gene: NA; V gene: TRBV28; CDR3 protein: CASSLNGRGEQFF; CDR3 DNA: TGTGCCAGCAGTTTAAACGGGAGAGGGGAGCAGTTCTTC
clone size: many; J gene: TRBJ2-1; D gene: NA; V gene: TRBV6-1; CDR3 protein: CASSESRAGYNEQFF; CDR3 DNA: TGTGCCAGCAGTGAATCGAGGGCCGGATACAATGAGCAGTTCTTC
clone size: few; J gene: TRBJ2-1; D gene: NA; V gene: TRBV20-1; CDR3 protein: CSARLRGDFQFF; CDR3 DNA: TGCAGTGCTAGACTCAGGGGCGACTTTCAGTTCTTC
clone size: few; J gene: TRBJ2-4; D gene: TRBD2; V gene: TRBV18; CDR3 protein: CASSPGLGDIQYF; CDR3 DNA: TGTGCCAGCTCACCGGGACTAGGGGACATTCAGTACTTC
clone size: few; J gene: TRBJ2-2; D gene: TRBD1; V gene: TRBV2; CDR3 protein: CASRGQGPAGELFF; CDR3 DNA: TGTGCCAGCAGGGGACAGGGTCCGGCCGGGGAGCTGTTTTTT
clone size: NA; J gene: TRBJ2-1; D gene: NA; V gene: TRBV7-8; CDR3 protein: CASSLGLQGPTNEQFF; CDR3 DNA: TGTGCCAGCAGCTTAGGGTTGCAGGGTCCCACCAATGAGCAGTTCTTC
clone size: few; J gene: TRBJ2-2; D gene: TRBD2; V gene: TRBV7-2; CDR3 protein: CASSLASGRAITGELFF; CDR3 DNA: TGTGCCAGCAGCTTAGCTAGCGGGAGGGCCATAACCGGGGAGCTGTTTTTT
clone size: many; J gene: TRBJ1-2; D gene: NA; V gene: TRBV3-1; CDR3 protein: CASSQLDVGYGYTF; CDR3 DNA: TGTGCCAGCAGCCAGCTGGACGTCGGCTATGGCTACACCTTC
clone size: few; J gene: TRBJ2-7; D gene: NA; V gene: TRBV29-1; CDR3 protein: CSVVGWGNEQYF; CDR3 DNA: TGCAGCGTTGTGGGGTGGGGAAACGAGCAGTACTTC
clone size: many; J gene: TRBJ2-5; D gene: TRBD1; V gene: TRBV18; CDR3 protein: CASSRIGTGQETQYF; CDR3 DNA: TGTGCCAGCTCACGAATCGGGACAGGGCAAGAGACCCAGTACTTC
clone size: many; J gene: TRBJ2-1; D gene: TRBD2; V gene: TRBV28; CDR3 protein: CASSLTLAGGPYNEQFF; CDR3 DNA: TGTGCCAGCAGTTTAACTTTAGCGGGAGGGCCCTACAATGAGCAGTTCTTC
clone size: NA; J gene: TRBJ2-4; D gene: NA; V gene: TRBV9; CDR3 protein: CASGLGISKNIQYF; CDR3 DNA: TGTGCCAGCGGCCTGGGGATCTCCAAAAACATTCAGTACTTC
clone size: NA; J gene: TRBJ1-1; D gene: NA; V gene: TRBV28; CDR3 protein: CASSLTGGSPEAFF; CDR3 DNA: TGTGCCAGCAGTTTAACCGGGGGCAGTCCTGAAGCTTTCTTT
clone size: NA; J gene: TRBJ2-1; D gene: TRBD1; V gene: TRBV30; CDR3 protein: CASSQDQGARNEQFF; CDR3 DNA: TGTGCCAGCAGCCAAGATCAGGGGGCGAGGAATGAGCAGTTCTTC
clone size: few; J gene: TRBJ2-5; D gene: NA; V gene: TRBV7-9; CDR3 protein: CASSSGQWKETRYF; CDR3 DNA: TGTGCCAGCAGCTCCGGACAGTGGAAAGAGACCCGGTACTTC
clone size: many; J gene: TRBJ2-3; D gene: TRBD2; V gene: TRBV5-1; CDR3 protein: CASSLPGRGETDTQYF; CDR3 DNA: TGCGCCAGCAGCCTCCCCGGGCGGGGGGAAACAGATACGCAGTATTTT
clone size: few; J gene: TRBJ1-4; D gene: NA; V gene: TRBV12-3/TRBV12-4; CDR3 protein: CASCPGIVFEKLFF; CDR3 DNA: TGTGCCAGTTGCCCCGGGATCGTTTTTGAAAAACTGTTTTTT
clone size: NA; J gene: TRBJ2-7; D gene: NA; V gene: TRBV5-1; CDR3 protein: CASSSEGGYEQYF; CDR3 DNA: TGCGCCAGCAGCTCCGAAGGTGGCTACGAGCAGTACTTC
clone size: NA; J gene: TRBJ2-1; D gene: TRBD2; V gene: TRBV5-4; CDR3 protein: CASSETGTSYNEQFF; CDR3 DNA: TGTGCCAGCAGCGAAACCGGGACTAGCTACAATGAGCAGTTCTTC
clone size: NA; J gene: TRBJ2-7; D gene: NA; V gene: TRBV12-3/TRBV12-4; CDR3 protein: CARSSLRIEQYF; CDR3 DNA: TGTGCCCGCAGCTCCTTGCGTATCGAGCAGTACTTC
clone size: many; J gene: TRBJ1-2; D gene: TRBD1; V gene: TRBV12-5; CDR3 protein: CASGLEYKGPGQGYGYTF; CDR3 DNA: TGTGCTAGTGGTTTGGAATACAAAGGACCGGGACAGGGTTATGGCTACACCTTC
clone size: NA; J gene: TRBJ2-5; D gene: NA; V gene: TRBV12-3/TRBV12-4; CDR3 protein: CASGIMETQYF; CDR3 DNA: TGTGCCAGCGGGATAATGGAGACCCAGTACTTC
clone size: NA; J gene: TRBJ1-3; D gene: NA; V gene: TRBV7-9; CDR3 protein: CASSLSLSGNTIYF; CDR3 DNA: TGTGCCAGCAGCTTGTCTTTATCCGGAAACACCATATATTTT
clone size: many; J gene: TRBJ2-2; D gene: TRBD2; V gene: TRBV20-1; CDR3 protein: CSARVAGAGTGELFF; CDR3 DNA: TGCAGTGCTAGAGTCGCGGGAGCGGGGACCGGGGAGCTGTTTTTT
clone size: NA; J gene: TRBJ1-4; D gene: NA; V gene: TRBV20-1; CDR3 protein: CSARVWDREEKLFF; CDR3 DNA: TGCAGTGCTAGAGTTTGGGACCGAGAAGAAAAACTGTTTTTT
clone size: many; J gene: TRBJ2-7; D gene: NA; V gene: TRBV5-8; CDR3 protein: CASSSGLNWDGDYEQYF; CDR3 DNA: TGTGCCAGCAGTTCGGGCTTGAACTGGGACGGGGACTACGAGCAGTACTTC
clone size: many; J gene: TRBJ2-1; D gene: TRBD2; V gene: TRBV2; CDR3 protein: CASSPGLGLAGQYEQFF; CDR3 DNA: TGTGCCAGCAGCCCCGGGTTGGGACTAGCGGGACAATATGAGCAGTTCTTC
clone size: NA; J gene: TRBJ1-4; D gene: NA; V gene: TRBV5-1; CDR3 protein: CASSLDPGSAGDNEKLFF; CDR3 DNA: TGCGCCAGCAGCTTGGATCCCGGGTCCGCCGGGGATAATGAAAAACTGTTTTTT
clone size: many; J gene: TRBJ1-4; D gene: TRBD1; V gene: TRBV5-1; CDR3 protein: CASSLDRGNEKLFF; CDR3 DNA: TGCGCCAGCAGCTTGGACAGGGGGAATGAAAAACTGTTTTTT
clone size: few; J gene: TRBJ2-1; D gene: TRBD2; V gene: TRBV5-4; CDR3 protein: CASSLLAEYYNEQFF; CDR3 DNA: TGTGCCAGCAGTTTACTAGCGGAATACTACAATGAGCAGTTCTTC
clone size: many; J gene: TRBJ1-1; D gene: TRBD1; V gene: TRBV20-1; CDR3 protein: CSAATGSETEAFF; CDR3 DNA: TGCAGTGCCGCGACAGGGTCGGAGACTGAAGCTTTCTTT
clone size: many; J gene: TRBJ2-7; D gene: NA; V gene: TRBV3-1; CDR3 protein: CASSQSLLSYEQYF; CDR3 DNA: TGTGCCAGCAGCCAATCTCTCCTCTCCTACGAGCAGTACTTC
clone size: many; J gene: TRBJ1-1; D gene: NA; V gene: TRBV7-8; CDR3 protein: CASSLAPQTNTEAFF; CDR3 DNA: TGTGCCAGCAGCTTAGCCCCCCAGACGAACACTGAAGCTTTCTTT
clone size: many; J gene: TRBJ2-7; D gene: NA; V gene: TRBV30; CDR3 protein: CAWSVTVPYEQYF; CDR3 DNA: TGTGCCTGGAGTGTAACAGTCCCCTACGAGCAGTACTTC
clone size: NA; J gene: TRBJ1-1; D gene: TRBD1; V gene: TRBV3-1; CDR3 protein: CASSKKAGQGRAFF; CDR3 DNA: TGTGCCAGCAGCAAAAAGGCCGGACAGGGGCGAGCTTTCTTT
clone size: NA; J gene: TRBJ2-1; D gene: TRBD2; V gene: TRBV24-1; CDR3 protein: CATSDSFSGGEWQFF; CDR3 DNA: TGTGCCACCAGTGATTCCTTTTCGGGAGGGGAGTGGCAGTTCTTC
clone size: many; J gene: TRBJ2-1; D gene: TRBD2; V gene: TRBV7-2; CDR3 protein: CASRRSGRGSYNEQFF; CDR3 DNA: TGTGCCAGCAGGAGGAGCGGGAGGGGCTCCTACAATGAGCAGTTCTTC
clone size: many; J gene: TRBJ2-7; D gene: NA; V gene: TRBV18; CDR3 protein: CASSPRLGSSYEQYF; CDR3 DNA: TGTGCCAGCTCACCAAGGTTAGGGAGCTCCTACGAGCAGTACTTC